Listed here are 27 T cell receptor beta chains from one sample, sequenced in a study of T cell changes during pregnancy in multiple sclerosis. TCRdb keeps only in-frame clones here, not all; method: immunoSEQ multiplex PCR. The table has roughly 80,000 clones, about 92% seen once. The sequencing used peripheral blood, collected after pregnancy. Source of these receptors: a female donor in good health, enrolled as a control in a pregnancy study.

A note on this clone: At one boundary the junction diverges from the germline segment, which might be a read error. The chain joins TRBV7-7 to TRBJ1-3, with TRBD1 as a possible D gene (5 bases). This CDR3 contains 15 residues. Germline V gives CDR1 SSHAT, CDR2 FNYEAQ (reference sequence). CDR3 in amino acids: CASSRRQGSGNTIYF. DNA for the CDR3: TGTGCTAGCAGCAGAAGGCAGGGATCTGGAAACACCATATATTTT.

The V call is TRBV7-3, the J call TRBJ2-2; possible D gene TRBD2, 6 bases. V lost 2 bases, J lost 1 base, and 8 bases lay in between. Germline V CDR1 and CDR2: SGHTA, FQGTGA. The CDR3 sequence is 15 residues long. The CDR3 here is CASSLLGGNTGELFF. CDR3 coding DNA: TGTGCCAGCAGCTTACTGGGAGGGAACACCGGGGAGCTGTTTTTT.

The chain links TRBV28 to TRBJ2-5, with TRBD2 matching over 15 bases. The ends lost 5 bases at V and 3 bases at J; junction bases unmatched: 1. Germline CDR1 reads MDHEN; CDR2 reads SYDVKM. CDR3 length: 15 amino acids. CDR3 protein: CASSGTSGGKETQYF. The CDR3 DNA reads TGTGCCAGCAGTGGGACTAGCGGGGGGAAAGAGACCCAGTACTTC. Drawing the rest from reference TRBV28 and TRBJ2-5, the complete variable domain is DVKVTQSSRYLVKRTGEKVFLECVQDMDHENMFWYRQDPGLGLRLIYFSYDVKMKEKGDIPEGYSVSREKKERFSLILESASTNQTSMYLCASSGTSGGKETQYFGPGTRLLVL.

This chain joins TRBV10-3 and TRBJ2-7, with D perhaps TRBD1 (5 bases). V gave up 4 bases and J gave up 2 bases, with 12 bases separating them. Germline V CDR1 and CDR2: ENHRY, SYGVKD. This CDR3 has 14 residues. The CDR3 nucleotides are TGTGCCATCAGTGCTTCCAGGGCTCCCTACGAGCAGTACTTC. Translating it yields CAISASRAPYEQYF.

The chain couples TRBV9 to TRBJ2-3, with a weak D call TRBD1 (5 bases). CDR3 length: 16 residues. The germline V gene has CDR1 SGDLS and CDR2 YYNGEE. Trimming took 0 bases from V and 1 from J, leaving 12 bases between them. DNA of the CDR3: TGTGCCAGCAGCGTAGGAGCAGGGTGGGGCACAGATACGCAGTATTTT. Protein sequence: CASSVGAGWGTDTQYF.

In its sample, this clone was seen a few times. The V call is TRBV4-3, the J call TRBJ1-5; D call uncertain. V was trimmed by 4 bases and J by 4 bases, leaving 8 bases between them. The CDR3 has 13 amino acids. Germline CDR1 and CDR2: LGHNA and YSLEER. CDR3 sequence: CASSRTRNQPQHF. CDR3 nucleotide sequence: TGCGCCAGCAGCCGTACCAGGAATCAGCCCCAGCATTTT.

Worth noting for this clone: Additional DNA sequences in this sample encode the identical CDR3. V usage is TRBV6-4 and J usage is TRBJ2-3; 11 positions match TRBD2. The CDR3 spans 15 residues. V dropped 3 bases and J dropped 1; count of bases not matched to a gene: 0. From germline, CDR1 is MRHNA and CDR2 SNTAGT. The CDR3 DNA reads TGTGCCAGCAGTGAGACTAGCGGGGGCACAGATACGCAGTATTTT. Its protein is CASSETSGGTDTQYF.

The rearrangement uses TRBV6-5 and TRBJ2-7; TRBD2 matches at 9 bases. Germline assignment: CDR1 MNHEY and CDR2 SVGAGI. V was pared by 6 bases and J by 4 bases, with 7 bases of the junction left unmatched. This CDR3 contains 14 residues. The CDR3 sequence: CASRVAGDPYEQYF. CDR3 nucleotide sequence: TGTGCCAGCAGAGTAGCGGGAGACCCTTACGAGCAGTACTTC.

The CDR3 DNA follows: TGTGCCAGTAGTACGCTGAGCCCCTCGGAGACCCAGTACTTC. Protein sequence: CASSTLSPSETQYF. The chain is built from TRBV19 and TRBJ2-5, with D unresolved. This CDR3 region has 14 residues. The germline V and J ends were trimmed by 4 bases and 5 bases, with 14 bases remaining between them. Germline CDR1 LNHDA, CDR2 SQIVND (reference sequence).

The chain recombines TRBV4-2 with TRBJ2-3; D is perhaps TRBD2 (6 bases). Looked up from germline, CDR1 is LGHNA and CDR2 is YNFKEQ. V lost 1 base, J lost 6 bases, and 17 bases lay in between. The CDR3 has 16 residues. This CDR3 is CASSQAVTSRADTQYF. In nucleotides, the CDR3 is TGTGCCAGCAGCCAAGCGGTTACTAGCAGGGCGGATACGCAGTATTTT.

In DNA form, the CDR3 reads TGTGCCTTGAACGACAGGGGGATTACCTATGGCTACACCTTC. Protein sequence: CALNDRGITYGYTF. This chain uses TRBV30 with TRBJ1-2; 9 nucleotides align to TRBD1. Germline CDR1 is GTSNPN and CDR2 is SVGIG (reference sequence). This CDR3 spans 14 amino acids. Trimming at V came to 7 bases and at J to 4 bases, leaving 10 bases not matched to a gene.

This chain links TRBV30 with TRBJ1-4; unclear D gene. The germline V gene encodes CDR1 GTSNPN and CDR2 SVGIG (reference sequence). The CDR3 totals 15 residues. The V end was cut by 3 bases, the J end by 11 bases, with 22 bases between. The CDR3 coding sequence is TGTGCCTGGAGCCCTAGAGGCCCATTTAGCTGGAAACTGTTTTTT. Amino acids: CAWSPRGPFSWKLFF.

This clone appeared a single time. The rearrangement joins TRBV12-5 to TRBJ2-1; TRBD2 matches at 14 bases. Germline CDR1 reads LGHNT; CDR2 reads FRNRAP. The trim removed 6 bases at V and 6 bases at J, leaving 7 bases unmatched. CDR3 length: 16 residues. CDR3 sequence: CASGPGLAGVFNEQFF. The CDR3 nucleotides are TGTGCTAGTGGCCCGGGACTAGCGGGAGTGTTCAATGAGCAGTTCTTC.

V gene TRBV5-6 combines with J gene TRBJ1-4; D is unresolved. V lost 2 bases and J 5 bases, leaving 10 bases between the germline ends. Germline values: CDR1 SGHDT, CDR2 YYEEEE. The CDR3 has 14 amino acids. The CDR3 DNA follows: TGTGCCAGCAGCTTCGGAGAGAAGAATGAAAAACTGTTTTTT. Translated: CASSFGEKNEKLFF.

This chain connects TRBV5-1 to TRBJ2-3; 12 nucleotides agree with TRBD2. The length of the CDR3 is 17 residues. Per germline, CDR1 SGHRS and CDR2 YFSETQ. The trim removed 2 bases at V and 0 bases at J, leaving 4 bases unmatched. CDR3 nucleotide sequence: TGCGCCAGCAGCTTAACTAGCGGGGGGATAAGCACAGATACGCAGTATTTT. Translation gives CASSLTSGGISTDTQYF.

V is TRBV18 and J is TRBJ1-1; no definite D call. This CDR3 has 16 residues. The V end lost 3 bases, the J end lost 5 bases, and 19 bases lay between the germline ends. Germline V gene lookup returns CDR1 KGHSH and CDR2 LQKENI. The CDR3 protein is CASSPRETLGVTEAFF. CDR3 sequence (DNA): TGTGCCAGCTCACCGCGGGAGACCCTTGGGGTAACTGAAGCTTTCTTT.

This clone is a singleton in its sample. The chain has TRBV11-2 and TRBJ2-5; the match to TRBD1 covers 9 bases. This CDR3 is 15 amino acids long. The junction had 7 bases not matched to a gene; V was cut back by 4 bases and J by 4 bases. CDR1 and CDR2 (germline): SGHAT, FQNNGV. The CDR3 spells CASSSTGGMAETQYF. For the CDR3, the DNA is TGTGCCAGCAGCTCCACAGGGGGCATGGCAGAGACCCAGTACTTC.

This clone was counted a single time. The gene calls are TRBV7-9 and TRBJ2-2; 11 positions match TRBD1. CDR1 is SEHNR, CDR2 FQNEAQ, per germline (reference sequence). The CDR3 is made up of 13 amino acids. Unmatched junction bases numbered 1, after V lost 10 bases and J lost 3 bases. The CDR3 DNA is TGTGCCAAGGGACAGGGGGACACCGGGGAGCTGTTTTTT. It specifies CAKGQGDTGELFF.

On this clone itself: The conserved phenylalanine or tryptophan normally closing the CDR3 is absent here, so this likely arose from a read error. Because the CDR3's place on the DNA is in doubt, the DNA is left out and the CDR3 is given as listed by TCRdb. The rearrangement joins TRBV28 to TRBJ2-6; the table names TRBD2, a call not compared with the DNA. The CDR3 contains 14 residues when both ends are counted. CDR1 MDHEN and CDR2 SYDVKM come from the germline V gene. The CDR3 spells CASSLGGPAGLPFE.

The chain couples TRBV14 to TRBJ1-1; no definite D call. V shed 2 bases and J shed 3 bases, with 7 bases lying between them. Germline CDR1 and CDR2: SGHDN and FVKESK. CDR3 size: 13 residues. The CDR3 DNA is TGTGCCAGCAGCCAAAACATACACACTGAAGCTTTCTTT. This gives the protein CASSQNIHTEAFF.

The DNA for the CDR3 is TGCGCCAGCAGGCTAAACACGGGAGGTGAGACCCAGTACTTC. Translating gives CASRLNTGGETQYF. V gene TRBV5-1 combines with J gene TRBJ2-5; 7 nucleotides line up with TRBD2. The CDR3 spans 14 residues. V lost 5 bases and J lost 5; bases outside the gene matches: 9. Germline lookup yields CDR1 SGHRS and CDR2 YFSETQ.

With regard to this clone: Compared with germline, one end of the junction differs, possibly owing to a read error. The chain couples TRBV7-7 to TRBJ2-2; a possible D gene is TRBD1 (5 bases). Germline-derived CDR1 and CDR2 are SSHAT and FNYEAQ (reference sequence). CDR3 length: 14 amino acids. CDR3 nucleotide sequence: TGTGCTAGCAGCCCCGACAGAAACACCGGGGAGCTGTTTTTT. It translates to CASSPDRNTGELFF.

V and J are TRBV5-1 and TRBJ2-3, with D possibly TRBD1 on 5 matching bases. This CDR3 spans 15 amino acids. Germline V gene sequence: CDR1 SGHRS, CDR2 YFSETQ. Between the trimmed V and J ends, which lost 2 bases and 0 bases, there was a span of 10 bases. The CDR3 bases are TGCGCCAGCAGCTTCGGACATCCTAGCACAGATACGCAGTATTTT. Protein product: CASSFGHPSTDTQYF. Combining the CDR3 with reference TRBV5-1 and TRBJ2-3 gives the whole variable domain KAGVTQTPRYLIKTRGQQVTLSCSPISGHRSVSWYQQTPGQGLQFLFEYFSETQRNKGNFPGRFSGRQFSNSRSEMNVSTLELGDSALYLCASSFGHPSTDTQYFGPGTRLTVL.

J is TRBJ1-1 and V is TRBV28, with TRBD1 matching 9 bases. Germline V gene data show CDR1 as MDHEN and CDR2 as SYDVKM. The ends lost 10 bases at V and 1 base at J; junction bases unmatched: 1. The CDR3 has 12 amino acids. This CDR3 is CATGQGNTEAFF. CDR3 nucleotide sequence: TGTGCCACGGGACAGGGGAACACTGAAGCTTTCTTT.

The rearrangement uses TRBV29-1 and TRBJ2-1; D possibly corresponds to TRBD2 (5 bases). The CDR3 runs 14 residues. The V end was cut by 3 bases, the J end by 4 bases, with 13 bases between. Germline-derived CDR1 and CDR2 are SQVTM and ANQGSEA. In DNA, the CDR3 is TGCAGCGTTGACTCCGCCCGGGGTTACAATGAGCAGTTCTTC. Encoded protein: CSVDSARGYNEQFF.

V is TRBV14 and J is TRBJ1-2; TRBD1 agrees at 7 bases. Trimming cost V 1 base and J 4 bases; bases outside gene matches: 12. CDR1 is SGHDN and CDR2 is FVKESK in the germline V gene. The CDR3 covers 17 residues. DNA for the CDR3: TGTGCCAGCAGCCAAGTGCCCAAGGGGGCTTTTGGCTATGGCTACACCTTC. It codes for CASSQVPKGAFGYGYTF.

V usage is TRBV7-3 and J usage is TRBJ2-7, with 11 bases fitting TRBD2. V was clipped by 6 bases and J by 7 bases; unmatched bases: 8. CDR3 length: 14 residues. Germline V gene sequence: CDR1 SGHTA, CDR2 FQGTGA. The CDR3 bases are TGTGCCAGCAGTTTTAGCGGGGGGGCCGATGAGCAGTACTTC. The encoded protein is CASSFSGGADEQYF.